The clone carrying this T cell receptor beta chain was seen once. What it binds is unknown. These data originate in a study of T cell responses to AZD1222 COVID-19 vaccine. Turning to the study itself: Doses given second, at about 4 or about 12 weeks, were pooled. Whole-study results and caveats: Baseline testing showed seropositivity in only six or seven AZD1222 recipients.

Germline V gives CDR1 KGHSY, CDR2 FQNENV. Trimming cost V 0 bases and J 5 bases; bases outside gene matches: 5. The CDR3 has 15 amino acids. The repertoire was sequenced with immunoSEQ multiplex PCR; TCRdb's copy has only in-frame clones and lacks some. The sample lists tens of thousands of clones; approximately 88% were seen once. The TCR was taken from an adult in good health. This chain links TRBV16 with TRBJ2-5, with 8 bases that match TRBD2. Sequencing was performed on peripheral blood, taken on day 0 of AZD1222 vaccination. The DNA of the CDR3 is TGTGCCAGCAGCCAATCAAGCGGGAGTGGTGAGACCCAGTACTTC. Amino acids: CASSQSSGSGETQYF.